This TCR beta chain derives from a study of response to subunit inactivated influenza vaccine. Worth noting for this clonotype: Its target is not known.

The CDR3 loop spans 16 amino acids. The germline V gene has CDR1 SGHRS and CDR2 YFSETQ. J lost 0 bases, V lost 0 bases, and 5 bases had no gene match. TCRdb fed the RT-PCR reads into MiXCR, producing one record per CDR3 protein. Counted here are around 650,000 distinct CDR3 sequences, roughly 14% occurring once; the ten biggest clones make up approximately 10%. Overall study results and limits: Researchers suggested that each seasonal influenza vaccination recruits few new T cells.

Sample: PBMCs from blood, taken about 13 days after vaccination. The receptor's source is a man in his fifties or sixties who received an inactivated influenza vaccine. The chain links TRBV5-1 to TRBJ2-5, with 7 bases lining up with TRBD2. In DNA, the CDR3 is TGCGCCAGCAGCTTGGGTTCTAGCGGATACCAAGAGACCCAGTACTTC. Its translation is CASSLGSSGYQETQYF.